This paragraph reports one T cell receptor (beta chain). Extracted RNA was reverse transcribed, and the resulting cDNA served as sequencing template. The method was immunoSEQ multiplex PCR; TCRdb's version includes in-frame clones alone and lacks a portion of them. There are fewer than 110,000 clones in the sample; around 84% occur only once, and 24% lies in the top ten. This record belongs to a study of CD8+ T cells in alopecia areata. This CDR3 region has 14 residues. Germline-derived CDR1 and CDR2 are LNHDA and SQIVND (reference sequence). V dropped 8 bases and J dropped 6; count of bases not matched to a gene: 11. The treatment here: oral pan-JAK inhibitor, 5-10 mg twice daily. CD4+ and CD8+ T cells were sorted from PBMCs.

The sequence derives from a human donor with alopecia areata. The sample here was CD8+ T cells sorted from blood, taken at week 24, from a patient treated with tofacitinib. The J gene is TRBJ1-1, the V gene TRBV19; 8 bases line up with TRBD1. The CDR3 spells CASSAGGRVAEAFF. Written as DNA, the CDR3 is TGTGCCAGTTCGGCAGGGGGCAGGGTGGCTGAAGCTTTCTTT.